The present TCR beta chain was sequenced within a study of identical twins. Broader study findings: While abundant cord blood beta clonotypes carried fewer insertions, memory repertoires showed no such pattern.

The CDR3 spans 14 residues. The ends were cut back, 2 bases at V and 0 bases at J, with 8 bases in the middle. Healthy Caucasians alone served as donors. This clonotype showed up many times. Its antigen is unknown. Each CDR3 protein gets one entry after TCRdb re-called the 5' RACE reads with MiXCR. The sample lists 1.5 million to 2 million distinct CDR3 sequences; under 35% were seen once. The receptor was derived from a newborn girl in good health. Sequenced input: cord blood. V gene TRBV12-3 or TRBV12-4 combines with J gene TRBJ2-7; D unresolved. The CDR3, as DNA: TGTGCCAGCAGTTTAACACCTAGCTCCTACGAGCAGTACTTC. This translates into CASSLTPSSYEQYF.